The sequence of this T cell receptor beta chain was determined in a study of circulating and synovial CD4+ cells in juvenile arthritis. Study conclusions and caveats: Compared with bulk blood, circulating pathogenic-like lymphocytes shared substantially more CDR3 sequences with synovial T cells.

To note about this clone: Its antigen is currently unknown.

Here immunoSEQ multiplex PCR was the method, and the copy in TCRdb shows in-frame clones only, minus some. The table has about 33,000 clones, roughly 95% seen once. There are 14 residues in the CDR3. Germline CDR1 and CDR2: LNHDA and SQIVND (reference sequence). Losses at the gene ends were 6 bases for V and 4 bases for J; bases not matched to a gene: 6. This chain uses TRBV19 with TRBJ2-3; TRBD1 aligns across 8 bases. This TCR came from a human donor with juvenile idiopathic arthritis. Sequenced sample: CD4+ T cells from blood. This CDR3 is CASSETGVADTQYF. CDR3 bases: TGTGCCAGTAGCGAGACAGGGGTGGCAGATACGCAGTATTTT. The complete variable domain, with remaining parts taken from reference TRBV19 and TRBJ2-3, reads DGGITQSPKYLFRKEGQNVTLSCEQNLNHDAMYWYRQDPGQGLRLIYYSQIVNDFQKGDIAEGYSVSREKKESFPLTVTSAQKNPTAFYLCASSETGVADTQYFGPGTRLTVL.